This T cell receptor beta chain was sequenced for a study of blood T cell repertoires in COVID-19. Turning to the study itself: The study drew acute and convalescent COVID-19 samples from the United States, Italy and Spain. The analysed material was cDNA or gDNA that came from T cells, B-cell-depleted T cells, or PBMCs.

Sequencing was performed with immunoSEQ multiplex PCR; in TCRdb, only in-frame clones are kept and a portion is missing. The sample records more than 85,000 clones, 65% to 90% being singletons. The V and J ends lost 0 bases and 4 bases, in that order; junction bases with no gene match: 2. Germline CDR1 and CDR2: SGHRS and YFSETQ. There are 15 residues in the CDR3. A note on this clone: The sample contains more than one DNA sequence encoding this CDR3.

In terms of age and location, participants ranged from about 18 to 90 years and lived in about 25 US areas. Two negative PCRs, clearance, or symptom resolution were required of recovered Cohort 3 donors. The clonotype originates from a woman in her fifties or sixties who had recovered from COVID-19. The chain joins TRBV5-1 to TRBJ2-3, with 10 bases identical to TRBD1. Sequencing was carried out using PBMCs or T cells enriched from blood (not recorded which). In nucleotides, the CDR3 is TGCGCCAGCAGCTTGGAGGGACAGGGGTCAGATACGCAGTATTTT. This translates into CASSLEGQGSDTQYF. Full variable domain (rest looked up from reference TRBV5-1 and TRBJ2-3): KAGVTQTPRYLIKTRGQQVTLSCSPISGHRSVSWYQQTPGQGLQFLFEYFSETQRNKGNFPGRFSGRQFSNSRSEMNVSTLELGDSALYLCASSLEGQGSDTQYFGPGTRLTVL.